Following are 22 T cell receptor beta chains from one sample sequenced in a study of blood T cells in healthy people across ages. Next came a second PCR, run for 7 to 11 cycles, which used a sample-barcoded 5' primer along with a J-beta primer mix. In TCRdb, the 5' RACE reads were re-called with MiXCR into one record per CDR3 protein. The sample has some 1.5 million distinct CDR3 sequences, approximately 28% seen once. Sequencing used blood. The source of these receptors is a woman aged 25 to 39 in good health.

This clonotype was detected only a few times. The chain combines TRBV6-2 or TRBV6-3 with TRBJ2-1, with 7 bases lining up with TRBD2. This CDR3 has 17 amino acids. V lost 7 bases, J lost 0 bases, and 12 bases stayed unmatched. Looked up from germline, CDR1 is MNHEY and CDR2 is SVGEGT. This chain's CDR3 is CASNCKKRGSSYNEQFF. In DNA, the CDR3 is TGTGCCAGCAATTGTAAAAAGCGGGGAAGCTCCTACAATGAGCAGTTCTTC.

A few counts support this clonotype. The rearrangement links TRBV7-9 to TRBJ2-2, with TRBD1 identical over 8 bases. This CDR3 spans 16 amino acids. Germline V gene lookup returns CDR1 SEHNR and CDR2 FQNEAQ (reference sequence). The ends lost 3 bases at V and 3 bases at J; junction bases unmatched: 6. The CDR3 nucleotides read TGTGCCAGCAGCTTCTCAGGGGGACAGGACACCGGGGAGCTGTTTTTT. It yields the protein CASSFSGGQDTGELFF.

This chain uses TRBV6-6 with TRBJ2-3; the match to TRBD2 covers 7 bases. Losses at the gene ends were 7 bases for V and 3 bases for J; bases not matched to a gene: 4. Germline CDR1 and CDR2: MNHNY and SVGAGI (reference sequence). The CDR3 extends over 13 amino acids. The CDR3 here is CASIGGGTDTQYF. In DNA form, the CDR3 reads TGTGCCAGCATCGGGGGAGGGACAGATACGCAGTATTTT.

The chain has TRBV20-1 and TRBJ2-1; D gene ambiguous. The CDR3 contains 12 residues. Between the trimmed V and J ends, which lost 3 bases and 6 bases, there was a span of 9 bases. Germline V lookup: CDR1 DFQATT, CDR2 SNEGSKA (reference sequence). The CDR3 DNA follows: TGCAGTGCTAGGCCCTCCGTCAATGAGCAGTTCTTC. Translating it yields CSARPSVNEQFF.

This clonotype was seen at least ten times. The chain combines TRBV27 with TRBJ2-3; D gene unclear. Trimming stripped 6 bases from V and 6 bases from J, with 10 bases between. The length of the CDR3 is 12 residues. Looked up from germline, CDR1 is MNHEY and CDR2 is SMNVEV (reference sequence). CDR3 nucleotide sequence: TGTGCCAGCAGGGGTTTAAGGGATACGCAGTATTTT. Its translation is CASRGLRDTQYF.

The chain has TRBV15 and TRBJ1-2; D is uncertain. CDR1 is LNHNV and CDR2 is YYDKDF in the germline V gene (reference sequence). Trimming removed 2 bases from V and 4 bases from J, with 11 bases in between. This CDR3 is built from 14 residues. DNA of the CDR3: TGTGCCACCAGCAGACCGACCGGCGGCTATGGCTACACCTTC. This encodes CATSRPTGGYGYTF.

The J gene is TRBJ1-2, the V gene TRBV5-5; 10 bases are shared with TRBD1. Germline V CDR1 and CDR2: SGHKS, YYEKEE (reference sequence). Trimming cost V 4 bases and J 8 bases; bases outside gene matches: 14. The CDR3 covers 16 residues. In DNA, the CDR3 is TGTGCCAGCAGCGCGCCATGGACAGGGGGAATAGAGGGCTACACCTTC. It translates to CASSAPWTGGIEGYTF.

Note on this clonotype: A much larger clone lies a single base off, so this may be a read error. J is TRBJ2-1 and V is TRBV20-1, with 11 nucleotides matching TRBD2. The J call may be wrong; the DNA end is better matched by TRBJ2-7. Germline V CDR1 and CDR2: DFQATT, SNEGSKA (reference sequence). CDR3 length equals 16 residues. The CDR3 region is CSAETSGDPPYNEQYF. The CDR3 region has the DNA TGCAGTGCGGAGACTAGCGGGGATCCCCCCTACAATGAGCAGTACTTC.

This clonotype occurred a few times. The V call is TRBV25-1, the J call TRBJ2-1; unclear D gene. Between the trimmed V and J ends, which lost 1 base and 3 bases, there was a span of 13 bases. The germline gives CDR1 MGHDK, CDR2 SYGVNS. The CDR3 is made up of 16 amino acids. The DNA for the CDR3 is TGTGCCAGCAGTGAATTAGCTATCACCCTCTACAATGAGCAGTTCTTC. Its translation: CASSELAITLYNEQFF. Drawing the rest from reference TRBV25-1 and TRBJ2-1, the complete variable domain is EADIYQTPRYLVIGTGKKITLECSQTMGHDKMYWYQQDPGMELHLIHYSYGVNSTEKGDLSSESTVSRIRTEHFPLTLESARPSHTSQYLCASSELAITLYNEQFFGPGTRLTVL.

The genes are TRBV5-4 and TRBJ2-3, with 7 bases that match TRBD1. J lost 5 bases, V lost 2 bases, and 8 bases had no gene match. The CDR3 runs 15 residues. Germline V gene sequence: CDR1 SGHNT, CDR2 YYREEE (reference sequence). CDR3 sequence: CASSLSGTAVDTQYF. The CDR3 bases are TGTGCCAGCAGCTTATCCGGGACAGCCGTAGATACGCAGTATTTT.

There are a few counts of this clonotype. The V call is TRBV18, the J call TRBJ2-1; D not resolved. The germline V gene has CDR1 KGHSH and CDR2 LQKENI. The V end lost 2 bases, the J end lost 8 bases, and 10 bases lay between the germline ends. The CDR3 spans 13 residues. The CDR3 region is CASSPGVGDEQFF. CDR3 DNA sequence: TGTGCCAGCTCACCAGGTGTTGGGGATGAGCAGTTCTTC.

This clonotype has a handful of counts. The rearrangement joins TRBV5-5 to TRBJ2-3; 9 bases are a match to TRBD1. Germline V CDR1 and CDR2: SGHKS, YYEKEE (reference sequence). The CDR3 totals 16 residues. Trimming removed 0 bases from V and 4 bases from J; junction bases left unmatched: 6. The DNA of the CDR3 is TGTGCCAGCAGCTTGGTCCCGGGACAGGGTCCAGATACGCAGTATTTT. Amino acid sequence: CASSLVPGQGPDTQYF.

The gene calls are TRBV7-2 and TRBJ2-7; D tentatively reads TRBD1 or TRBD2 (5 bases each). V lost 3 bases and J lost 7, with 34 bases in between. Germline CDR1 and CDR2: SGHTA and FQGNSA. The CDR3 has 20 residues. The CDR3 DNA sequence: TGTACCAGCAGCTTCGGAGTGGGGCAGGGATCTCTCAGAGGGGCTAGGGAGCAGTACTTC. Its protein product is CTSSFGVGQGSLRGAREQYF.

This clonotype was counted ten times or more. V and J are TRBV7-2 and TRBJ2-1, with D possibly TRBD2 on 6 matching bases. V lost 5 bases, J lost 7 bases, and 18 bases lay in between. Germline V gene lookup returns CDR1 SGHTA and CDR2 FQGNSA. The CDR3 runs 15 residues. Here the CDR3 DNA reads TGTGCCAGCAGCCACGGGAGTCAGGTTAGGAATGAGCAGTTCTTC. Translating gives CASSHGSQVRNEQFF.

This clonotype has only a few counts. The rearrangement joins TRBV5-1 to TRBJ2-3, with a weak D call TRBD2 (5 bases). This CDR3 is built from 15 residues. V was pared by 4 bases and J by 0 bases, with 12 bases between. Germline CDR1 and CDR2: SGHRS and YFSETQ. The CDR3 loop reads CASSPGLSSTDTQYF. CDR3 nucleotide sequence: TGCGCCAGCAGCCCCGGACTGTCTAGCACAGATACGCAGTATTTT.

Notes on this clonotype: A junction end diverges from the germline sequence, so it may reflect a read error. For the CDR3, the DNA is TGTGCCAGCAGCACTCTAGTAGCGGAGTACACAGATGCGCAGTATTTT. As protein: CASSTLVAEYTDAQYF. The V gene is TRBV7-6, the J gene TRBJ2-3, with TRBD2 as a possible D gene (6 bases). Germline assignment: CDR1 SGHVS and CDR2 FNYEAQ. The CDR3 runs to 16 residues.

This clonotype occurred many times. The chain has TRBV12-3 or TRBV12-4 and TRBJ2-5; the D gene is possibly TRBD1 (6 bases). This CDR3 has 14 amino acids. Trimming left V 7 bases short and J 4 bases short, with 16 bases between. For the CDR3, the DNA is TGTGCCAGCACCCTTAACCCAGGGGTAGAGACCCAGTACTTC. It codes for CASTLNPGVETQYF.

J is TRBJ2-5 and V is TRBV6-2 or TRBV6-3; 7 nucleotides line up with TRBD1. Judging by the DNA end, TRBJ2-7 fits better; the J call may be wrong. The CDR3 runs to 13 residues. CDR1 and CDR2 (germline): MNHEY, SVGEGT. CDR3 region: CASSLLTGAEQYF. For the CDR3, the DNA is TGTGCCAGCAGTTTGCTTACAGGGGCCGAGCAGTACTTC.

In its sample, this clonotype was seen many times. This chain connects TRBV12-3 or TRBV12-4 to TRBJ2-5, with D perhaps TRBD1 (7 bases). The CDR3 is 18 amino acids. The V end was cut by 4 bases, the J end by 2 bases, with 23 bases between. The CDR3 spells CASSSWEEGGGPQETQYF. CDR3 DNA: TGTGCCAGCAGTTCCTGGGAGGAAGGGGGCGGGCCTCAAGAGACCCAGTACTTC.

This clonotype was seen a few times. The chain couples TRBV29-1 to TRBJ1-1; perhaps TRBD1 as D (5 bases). Germline CDR1 is SQVTM and CDR2 is ANQGSEA. There are 12 residues in the CDR3. CDR3 loop: CRSWGVRTEAFF. The CDR3 DNA is TGCAGGTCTTGGGGCGTAAGGACTGAAGCTTTCTTT.

This clonotype was detected only a few times. This chain links TRBV2 with TRBJ2-3; D might be TRBD2 (5 bases). Germline-derived CDR1 and CDR2 are SNHLY and FYNNEI. There are 15 residues in the CDR3. Deletions cut 6 bases from V and 2 bases from J, with 15 bases between. This chain's CDR3 is CASSPTRRVTDTQYF. The CDR3 DNA sequence: TGTGCCAGCAGCCCCACTAGGCGGGTCACAGATACGCAGTATTTT.

The chain links TRBV7-8 to TRBJ1-4; possibly TRBD1 for D (5 bases). The CDR3 spans 15 residues. V was pared by 7 bases and J by 0 bases, with 12 bases between. Per germline, CDR1 SGHVS and CDR2 FQNEAQ. In DNA form, the CDR3 reads TGTGCCAGCACCACGGGGGGAACAACTAATGAAAAACTGTTTTTT. Its translation: CASTTGGTTNEKLFF.